Below, 23 T cell receptor beta chains from the same sample are listed, as sequenced in a study of cytomegalovirus exposure and HLA in healthy donors. PCR amplification relied on 60 Vbeta primers (plus 13 Jbeta primers). TCRdb keeps only in-frame clones here, not all; method: immunoSEQ multiplex PCR. The sample shows about 240,000 clones, about 80% of them seen only once. The sequencing input was PBMCs. The receptors come from a woman in her 40s in good health and CMV-seropositive.

CDR3: CAWTNYNEQFF. Here the CDR3 DNA reads TGTGCCTGGACTAACTACAATGAGCAGTTCTTC. The V and J genes are TRBV30 and TRBJ2-1; D unresolved. Germline V gene sequence: CDR1 GTSNPN, CDR2 SVGIG (reference sequence). V was pared by 4 bases and J by 3 bases, with 4 bases between. The CDR3 is 11 residues long.

The rearrangement uses TRBV19 and TRBJ1-2, with 9 bases matching TRBD1. CDR1 and CDR2 from the germline V gene are LNHDA and SQIVND (reference sequence). CDR3 length: 14 residues. The junction had 7 bases not matched to a gene; V was cut back by 10 bases and J by 1 base. CDR3 nucleotide sequence: TGTGCCACCGGGACAGGGCGATTTAACTATGGCTACACCTTC. Its translation: CATGTGRFNYGYTF.

This clone was counted a few times. This rearrangement joins TRBV7-9 to TRBJ2-2; D may be TRBD2 (5 bases). The V end was cut by 1 base, the J end by 5 bases, with 8 bases between. Germline lookup yields CDR1 SEHNR and CDR2 FQNEAQ (reference sequence). The CDR3 covers 14 residues. CDR3 bases: TGTGCCAGCAGCTTAGTAGCGATTACCGGGGAGCTGTTTTTT. This translates into CASSLVAITGELFF.

V and J are TRBV7-9 and TRBJ1-1; perhaps TRBD1 as D (6 bases). The CDR3 consists of 11 residues. V dropped 3 bases and J dropped 8 bases, with 7 bases sitting between them. Germline loops: CDR1 SEHNR, CDR2 FQNEAQ (reference sequence). The CDR3 nucleotides read TGTGCCAGCAGCTTCACAGGGGAAGCTTTCTTT. Translation: CASSFTGEAFF.

This clone was found once. The V gene is TRBV6-1, the J gene TRBJ2-1, with a weak D call TRBD2 (6 bases). Germline-derived CDR1 and CDR2 are MNHNS and SASEGT. The CDR3 is made up of 15 amino acids. V lost 0 bases to trimming and J lost 4 bases, with 10 bases between them. CDR3 in DNA: TGTGCCAGCAGTGAAGCGGGGAGCGGGTACAATGAGCAGTTCTTC. Encoded protein: CASSEAGSGYNEQFF.

This rearrangement joins TRBV10-1 to TRBJ2-3, with 10 bases fitting TRBD2. The CDR3 runs 14 residues. J was trimmed by 4 bases and V by 7 bases; bases with no gene match: 5. Germline V gives CDR1 WNHNN, CDR2 SYGVQD (reference sequence). CDR3 nucleotides: TGCGCCAGCACTAGCGGGAGTACAGCAGATACGCAGTATTTT. Amino acids: CASTSGSTADTQYF.

The chain carries TRBV5-4 and TRBJ1-2, with 8 nucleotides matching TRBD1. The CDR3 contains 13 residues. The ends lost 5 bases at V and 3 bases at J; junction bases unmatched: 3. Germline-derived CDR1 and CDR2 are SGHNT and YYREEE (reference sequence). This chain's CDR3 is CASRPGGDYGYTF. DNA of the CDR3: TGTGCCAGCAGGCCAGGGGGCGACTATGGCTACACCTTC.

The rearrangement links TRBV4-2 to TRBJ2-1; weak D call: TRBD2 (5 bases). The CDR3 runs 15 residues. V was pared by 4 bases and J by 0 bases, with 10 bases between. The V gene's germline CDR1 is LGHNA and CDR2 YNFKEQ. CDR3 sequence: CASSPDRDSYNEQFF. CDR3 DNA sequence: TGTGCCAGCAGCCCCGACCGGGACTCCTACAATGAGCAGTTCTTC.

CDR3 nucleotide sequence: TGTGCCAGCAGTGACAGGCCGACGTCCTACGAGCAGTACTTC. Its translation is CASSDRPTSYEQYF. The gene calls are TRBV6-6 and TRBJ2-7, with D maybe TRBD1 (6 bases). Trimming pared 5 bases from V and 1 base from J, leaving 12 bases between. Germline lookup yields CDR1 MNHNY and CDR2 SVGAGI (reference sequence). The CDR3 runs to 14 residues.

This clone was detected once. This chain links TRBV6-5 with TRBJ2-7; weak D call: TRBD1 (6 bases). Trimming removed 0 bases at V and 2 bases at J, with 11 bases between. The germline gives CDR1 MNHEY, CDR2 SVGAGI. The CDR3 contains 15 residues. The CDR3 loop reads CASSYSTQGTYEQYF. The CDR3 DNA reads TGTGCCAGCAGTTACTCGACACAGGGAACCTACGAGCAGTACTTC.

This chain connects TRBV5-4 to TRBJ2-3; TRBD1 agrees at 8 bases. This CDR3 comprises 16 residues. The V gene end was trimmed by 0 bases and the J gene end by 1 base; junction bases not matched to a gene: 4. Germline V gene lookup returns CDR1 SGHNT and CDR2 YYREEE (reference sequence). CDR3 residues: CASSLVQDRGTDTQYF. In DNA form, the CDR3 reads TGTGCCAGCAGCTTGGTTCAGGACAGGGGCACAGATACGCAGTATTTT.

The chain links TRBV2 to TRBJ1-2; tentatively, D is TRBD1 (5 bases). Germline CDR1 SNHLY, CDR2 FYNNEI. V was pared by 4 bases and J by 5 bases, with 14 bases between. The CDR3 sequence is 14 residues long. The CDR3 nucleotides are TGTGCCAGCAGTGCCCGACTGGGGACTTATGGCTACACCTTC. Translation: CASSARLGTYGYTF.

This clone was found once. This chain joins TRBV27 and TRBJ2-5; D perhaps matches TRBD2 (5 bases). This CDR3 spans 13 amino acids. Trimming pared 8 bases from V and 5 bases from J, leaving 15 bases between. The V gene's germline CDR1 is MNHEY and CDR2 SMNVEV (reference sequence). The CDR3 protein is CASGIRRGETQYF. The CDR3 DNA reads TGTGCCAGCGGGATAAGGCGCGGGGAGACCCAGTACTTC.

J is TRBJ2-5 and V is TRBV19, with a possible D match to TRBD2 (6 bases). CDR3 size: 17 residues. CDR1 is LNHDA, CDR2 SQIVND, per germline (reference sequence). V gave up 6 bases and J gave up 0 bases, with 20 bases separating them. CDR3 loop: CASSPGGLAEYQETQYF. CDR3 coding DNA: TGTGCCAGTAGCCCTGGGGGGTTAGCGGAGTACCAAGAGACCCAGTACTTC.

V gene TRBV7-9 combines with J gene TRBJ2-1; the match to TRBD2 covers 7 bases. V was clipped by 6 bases and J by 2 bases; unmatched bases: 13. The CDR3 has 17 amino acids. CDR1 SEHNR and CDR2 FQNEAQ come from the germline V gene (reference sequence). CDR3 coding DNA: TGTGCCAGCAGGTCTTTACCGAAGCGGGGACCCTACAATGAGCAGTTCTTC. This gives the protein CASRSLPKRGPYNEQFF.

The V gene is TRBV6-4, the J gene TRBJ2-7, with TRBD1 identical over 10 bases. CDR1 MRHNA and CDR2 SNTAGT come from the germline V gene. V shed 6 bases, J shed 3 bases, and the junction held 2 bases outside the gene matches. The CDR3 extends over 13 amino acids. The CDR3 DNA sequence: TGTGCCAGCAGCCGGGACAGGGGCTACGAGCAGTACTTC. This encodes CASSRDRGYEQYF.

Regarding this clone: At one end, the junction sequence differs from germline, possibly due to a read error. The CDR3 nucleotides are TGTGCTAGCAGCTCCGGACAGGGTGGCACAGATACGCAGTATTTT. The encoded protein is CASSSGQGGTDTQYF. This chain connects TRBV7-7 to TRBJ2-3, with 8 bases identical to TRBD1. CDR1 and CDR2 (germline): SSHAT, FNYEAQ (reference sequence). The CDR3 runs 15 residues.

The V gene is TRBV19, the J gene TRBJ1-6, with 8 bases that match TRBD1. CDR3 length: 15 amino acids. Trimming at V came to 0 bases and at J to 7 bases, leaving 2 bases not matched to a gene. The germline CDR1 and CDR2 sequences are LNHDA and SQIVND (reference sequence). DNA of the CDR3: TGTGCCAGTAGTATAGAAAGACAGGGGAATTCACCCCTCCACTTT. Translated: CASSIERQGNSPLHF. The entire variable domain, with the rest obtained from reference TRBV19 and TRBJ1-6, is as follows: DGGITQSPKYLFRKEGQNVTLSCEQNLNHDAMYWYRQDPGQGLRLIYYSQIVNDFQKGDIAEGYSVSREKKESFPLTVTSAQKNPTAFYLCASSIERQGNSPLHFGNGTRLTVT.

This chain uses TRBV27 with TRBJ2-7, with D possibly TRBD2 on 5 matching bases. V dropped 6 bases and J dropped 5 bases, with 14 bases sitting between them. Germline loops: CDR1 MNHEY, CDR2 SMNVEV (reference sequence). The CDR3 consists of 13 residues. The CDR3 DNA reads as TGTGCCAGCAGCCCAGCGGTGAGGCACGAGCAGTACTTC. This gives the protein CASSPAVRHEQYF.

The chain combines TRBV28 with TRBJ2-5; D is ambiguous. Trimming shortened V by 3 bases and J by 3 bases, and 17 bases separated the two germline ends. CDR1 is MDHEN and CDR2 is SYDVKM in the germline V gene. The CDR3 contains 16 residues. CDR3 sequence: CASSFLRQVREETQYF. CDR3 sequence (DNA): TGTGCCAGCAGTTTTTTGCGACAAGTCAGAGAAGAGACCCAGTACTTC.

This chain connects TRBV2 to TRBJ1-5; TRBD1 matches at 7 bases. Germline CDR1 and CDR2: SNHLY and FYNNEI. The V and J ends lost 0 bases and 2 bases, in that order; junction bases with no gene match: 4. CDR3 length equals 16 residues. CDR3 amino acids: CASSEARGGGNQPQHF. The CDR3 DNA reads TGTGCCAGCAGTGAAGCGCGAGGGGGCGGCAATCAGCCCCAGCATTTT.

The chain carries TRBV6-5 and TRBJ1-1, with 9 bases lining up with TRBD1. The germline gives CDR1 MNHEY, CDR2 SVGAGI. With V trimmed by 5 bases and J by 11 bases, 6 bases remained unmatched. The CDR3 has 12 residues. The CDR3 sequence: CASSRDRVSAFF. DNA of the CDR3: TGTGCCAGCAGTCGGGACAGGGTGTCTGCTTTCTTT.

The V gene is TRBV5-4, the J gene TRBJ2-4; 7 nucleotides line up with TRBD1. There are 16 residues in the CDR3. The V segment lost 4 bases and the J segment 5 bases; nucleotides outside the gene matches: 12. The germline V gene has CDR1 SGHNT and CDR2 YYREEE (reference sequence). CDR3 sequence reads: CASSRAFDRAENIQYF. Here the CDR3 DNA reads TGTGCCAGCAGCCGAGCGTTCGACAGGGCGGAAAACATTCAGTACTTC.